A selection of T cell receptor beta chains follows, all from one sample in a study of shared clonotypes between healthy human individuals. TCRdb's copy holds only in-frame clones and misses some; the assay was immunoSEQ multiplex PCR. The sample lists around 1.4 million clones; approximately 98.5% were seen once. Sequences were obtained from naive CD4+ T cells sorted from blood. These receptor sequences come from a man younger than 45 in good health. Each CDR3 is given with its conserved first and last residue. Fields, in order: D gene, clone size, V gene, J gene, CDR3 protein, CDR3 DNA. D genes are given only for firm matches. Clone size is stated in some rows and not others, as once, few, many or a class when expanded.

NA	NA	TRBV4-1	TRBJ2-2	CASSQDGRLVMAGELFF	TGCGCCAGCAGCCAAGATGGACGACTAGTCATGGCCGGGGAGCTGTTTTTT
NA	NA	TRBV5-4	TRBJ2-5	CASSRQGGVETQYF	TGTGCCAGCAGCCGACAGGGAGGGGTGGAGACCCAGTACTTC
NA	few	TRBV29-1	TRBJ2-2	CSARDIFTGELFF	TGCAGCGCACGGGACATCTTCACCGGGGAGCTGTTTTTT
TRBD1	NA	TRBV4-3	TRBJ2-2	CASSQGDRATGELFF	TGCGCCAGCAGCCAAGGGGACAGAGCAACCGGGGAGCTGTTTTTT
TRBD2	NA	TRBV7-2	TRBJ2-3	CASSRLAGGLGDTQYF	TGTGCCAGCAGCCGACTAGCGGGAGGGCTTGGGGATACGCAGTATTTT
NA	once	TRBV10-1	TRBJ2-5	CASRLGTKETQYF	TGCGCCAGCAGGCTAGGGACCAAAGAGACCCAGTACTTC
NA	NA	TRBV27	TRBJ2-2	CASSSIWAANTGELFF	TGTGCCAGCAGTTCCATTTGGGCAGCGAACACCGGGGAGCTGTTTTTT
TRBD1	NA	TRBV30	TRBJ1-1	CAWTGTGFMNTEAFF	TGTGCCTGGACCGGGACAGGGTTCATGAACACTGAAGCTTTCTTT
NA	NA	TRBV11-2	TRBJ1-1	CASSSNSGAFF	TGTGCCAGCAGCTCGAACAGCGGAGCTTTCTTT
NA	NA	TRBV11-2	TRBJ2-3	CASSRAYFTQYF	TGTGCCAGCTCTCGGGCATACTTCACGCAGTATTTT
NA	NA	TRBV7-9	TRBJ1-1	CASSYPARNTEAFF	TGTGCCAGCAGCTACCCCGCAAGGAACACTGAAGCTTTCTTT
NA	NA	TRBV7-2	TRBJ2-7	CASSLQGPSYEQYF	TGTGCCAGCAGCCTCCAGGGGCCCTCCTACGAGCAGTACTTC
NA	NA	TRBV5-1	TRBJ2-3	CASSLGSSNTDTQYF	TGCGCCAGCAGCTTGGGTAGCTCGAACACAGATACGCAGTATTTT
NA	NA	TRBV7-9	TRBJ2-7	CASSLRRGETYEQYF	TGTGCCAGCAGCTTACGGCGAGGGGAGACCTACGAGCAGTACTTC
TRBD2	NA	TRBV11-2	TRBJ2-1	CASSPRTSGSLDNEQFF	TGTGCCAGCAGCCCTCGGACTAGCGGGAGTTTGGACAATGAGCAGTTCTTC
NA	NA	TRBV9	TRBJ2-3	CASENPGGATQYF	TGTGCCAGCGAGAATCCTGGTGGGGCCACGCAGTATTTT
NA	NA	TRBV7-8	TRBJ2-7	CASSYGKSYEQYF	TGTGCCAGCAGCTACGGGAAATCCTACGAGCAGTACTTC
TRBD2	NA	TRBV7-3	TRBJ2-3	CASSLIGAGAADTQYF	TGTGCCAGCAGCTTAATAGGAGCGGGAGCGGCAGATACGCAGTATTTT
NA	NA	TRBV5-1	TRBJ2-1	CASSLLTGASRIHEQFF	TGCGCCAGCAGCCTCTTAACGGGGGCTAGCAGGATCCATGAGCAGTTCTTC
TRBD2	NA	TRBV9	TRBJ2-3	CASSVSGTPSTDTQYF	TGTGCCAGCAGCGTTAGCGGGACCCCAAGCACAGATACGCAGTATTTT
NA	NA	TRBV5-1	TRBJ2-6	CASSLASGANVLTF	TGCGCCAGCAGCTTGGCCTCTGGGGCCAACGTCCTGACTTTC
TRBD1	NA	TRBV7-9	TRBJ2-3	CASSPGGQRTDTQYF	TGTGCCAGCAGCCCAGGGGGACAGCGAACAGATACGCAGTATTTT
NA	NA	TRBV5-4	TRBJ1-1	CASSLGADRNTEAFF	TGTGCCAGCAGCTTGGGTGCTGACAGGAACACTGAAGCTTTCTTT
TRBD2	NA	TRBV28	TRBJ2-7	CASIEGGSYEQYF	TGTGCCAGCATAGAGGGAGGGTCCTACGAGCAGTACTTC
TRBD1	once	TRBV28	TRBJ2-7	CASRASGTGYEQYF	TGTGCCAGCAGGGCTTCCGGGACAGGCTACGAGCAGTACTTC